This TCR beta chain was recovered during a study of T-cell memory formation after mild COVID-19. General study findings and limits: Largely, contracting CD4+ clones fell within CM and EM, and contracting CD8+ clones within EMRA.

This clonotype has only a few counts. Its antigen remains unknown. This CDR3 contains 18 residues. Germline V CDR1 and CDR2: SEHNR, FQNEAQ (reference sequence). After removal of 5 bases from V and 2 bases from J, the junction contained 15 bases not matched to a gene. TCRdb fed the 5' RACE reads into MiXCR, producing one record per CDR3 protein. The sample has roughly 400,000 distinct CDR3 sequences, roughly 18% seen once; the top ten hold 20% to 25%. The chain combines TRBV7-9 with TRBJ2-5; 9 positions match TRBD1. Sequencing input: PBMCs or a T cell subset sorted from them (not recorded which). The clonotype originates from a young man who had mild COVID-19 (a few samples of this study predate the infection). Cell type and time point are not known. The CDR3 nucleotides are TGTGCCAGCAGCGGGGGAACAGGGGGCGCCGGGTGGCAAGAGACCCAGTACTTC. Its translation is CASSGGTGGAGWQETQYF.